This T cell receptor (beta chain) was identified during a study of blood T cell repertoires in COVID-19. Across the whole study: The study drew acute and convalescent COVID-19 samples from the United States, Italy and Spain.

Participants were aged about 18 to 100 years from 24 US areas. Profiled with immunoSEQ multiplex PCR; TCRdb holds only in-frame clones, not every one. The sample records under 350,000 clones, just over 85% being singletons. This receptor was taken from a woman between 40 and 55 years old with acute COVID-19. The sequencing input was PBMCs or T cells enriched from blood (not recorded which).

The CDR3 coding sequence is TGCGCCAGCAGCCAAGATCAGGCTAGCGGGGTAACAGATACGCAGTATTTT. Protein product: CASSQDQASGVTDTQYF. This rearrangement joins TRBV4-1 to TRBJ2-3, with TRBD2 identical over 9 bases. With 0 bases clipped from V and 3 bases from J, the junction kept 7 bases outside the gene matches. This CDR3 is 17 amino acids long. The germline CDR1 and CDR2 sequences are MGHRA and YSYEKL.